This T cell receptor beta chain was recorded in a study of blood T cell repertoires in COVID-19. About the study: The cDNA or gDNA used as material had been derived from T cells, B-cell-depleted T cells, or PBMCs.

Trimming took off 9 bases at V and 7 bases at J, with 25 bases between the two ends. The CDR3 runs to 16 residues. Per germline, CDR1 LNHDA and CDR2 SQIVND (reference sequence). TCRdb keeps only in-frame clones here, not all; method: immunoSEQ multiplex PCR. The sample carries 95,000 to 150,000 clones, just over 85% recorded once. This rearrangement joins TRBV19 to TRBJ2-1; a weak D match, TRBD2 (6 bases). The source is a woman between 45 and 60 years old with active or convalescent COVID-19. What was sequenced was peripheral blood. The CDR3 DNA sequence: TGTGCCAGCGCGCCGGGCCGCCTCGGGAGCGGGAATGAGCAGTTCTTC. Encoded protein: CASAPGRLGSGNEQFF.